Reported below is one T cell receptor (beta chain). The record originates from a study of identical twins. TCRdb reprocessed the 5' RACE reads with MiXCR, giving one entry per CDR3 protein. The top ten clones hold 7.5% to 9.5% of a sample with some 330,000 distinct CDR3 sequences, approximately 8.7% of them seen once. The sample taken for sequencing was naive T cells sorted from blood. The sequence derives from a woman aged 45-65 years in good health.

As DNA, the CDR3 is TGCGCCAGCAGCTTGGTTTCGGGGGACGTTTACAATGAGCAGTTCTTC. Amino acids: CASSLVSGDVYNEQFF. This chain uses TRBV5-1 with TRBJ2-1, with a weak D call TRBD2 (6 bases). Germline CDR1 reads SGHRS; CDR2 reads YFSETQ. V was shortened by 0 bases and J by 4 bases, with 14 bases between the two germline ends. The CDR3 is made up of 16 amino acids.